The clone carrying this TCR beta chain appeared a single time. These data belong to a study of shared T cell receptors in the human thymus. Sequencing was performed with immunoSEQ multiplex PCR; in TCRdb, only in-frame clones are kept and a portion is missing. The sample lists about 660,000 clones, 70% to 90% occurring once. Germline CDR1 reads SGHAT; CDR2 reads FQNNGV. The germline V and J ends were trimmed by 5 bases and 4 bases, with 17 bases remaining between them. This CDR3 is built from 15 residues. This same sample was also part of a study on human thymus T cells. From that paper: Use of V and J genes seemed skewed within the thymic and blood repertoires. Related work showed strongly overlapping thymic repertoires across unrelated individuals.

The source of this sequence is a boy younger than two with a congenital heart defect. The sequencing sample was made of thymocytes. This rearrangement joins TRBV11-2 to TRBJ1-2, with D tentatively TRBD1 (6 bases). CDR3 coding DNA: TGTGCCAGCAGCCACCCCCGAACAGGGAGCTATGGCTACACCTTC. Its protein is CASSHPRTGSYGYTF.